This record concerns one T cell receptor beta chain sequence. The CDR3 has 18 residues. The J segment lost 0 bases and the V segment lost 4 bases, leaving 10 bases of the junction unmatched. CDR1 SGDLS and CDR2 YYNGEE come from the germline V gene. This record comes from a study of B cell selection in AIRE deficiency. Regulatory T cells were sorted as CD4+CD25hiCD127low/negative cells. Per the original methods: Pooled Tregs gave some 60,000 patient and approximately 9.2x10^4 donor TCRbeta sequences. The repertoire was sequenced with immunoSEQ multiplex PCR; TCRdb's copy has only in-frame clones and lacks some. The V and J calls and clone size are taken from that table; D and trimming were inferred from the DNA. The data contain tens of thousands of clones, roughly 93% of them singletons.

The sequence was obtained from a human donor with AIRE deficiency. Sequenced input: Tregs sorted from PBMCs. This rearrangement joins TRBV9 to TRBJ2-1, with 10 bases fitting TRBD2. CDR3 protein: CASSPKGTSVSSYNEQFF. Written as DNA, the CDR3 is TGTGCCAGCAGCCCCAAAGGGACTAGCGTTAGCTCCTACAATGAGCAGTTCTTC.